The rows below give T cell receptor beta chains drawn from one sample of a study of blood T cell repertoires in COVID-19. Profiled with immunoSEQ multiplex PCR; TCRdb holds only in-frame clones, not every one. The table records approximately 300,000 clones, around 83% of them present only once. The sequenced sample was peripheral blood. These receptors were obtained from a woman aged 45-65 years with acute or convalescent COVID-19. CDR3s include the opening cysteine and the closing phenylalanine or tryptophan. Each record gives: clone size, D gene, V gene, J gene, CDR3 protein, CDR3 DNA. The D gene is left open where the match is weak. Where a row states a size, it is once, few, many or the class of an expanded clone; other rows omit it.

abundance: -; d_gene: TRBD1; v_gene: TRBV4-1; j_gene: TRBJ1-6; CDR3aa: CASSQGMNAGTGESPLHF; CDR3nt: TGCGCCAGCAGCCAAGGTATGAATGCGGGGACAGGGGAATCACCCCTCCACTTT
abundance: -; d_gene: -; v_gene: TRBV2; j_gene: TRBJ2-7; CDR3aa: CATRGGGYEQYF; CDR3nt: TGTGCCACCCGAGGGGGGGGCTACGAGCAGTACTTC
abundance: few; d_gene: TRBD1; v_gene: TRBV24-1; j_gene: TRBJ2-3; CDR3aa: CATSDSRTGVDTQYF; CDR3nt: TGTGCCACCAGTGATTCCCGGACAGGGGTCGATACGCAGTATTTT
abundance: -; d_gene: -; v_gene: TRBV4-3; j_gene: TRBJ1-1; CDR3aa: CASSQAAGQPNTEAFF; CDR3nt: TGCGCCAGCAGCCAAGCTGCCGGACAGCCGAACACTGAAGCTTTCTTT
abundance: -; d_gene: -; v_gene: TRBV19; j_gene: TRBJ2-3; CDR3aa: CASSITPPDTQYF; CDR3nt: TGTGCCAGTAGTATAACACCCCCAGATACGCAGTATTTT
abundance: -; d_gene: TRBD1; v_gene: TRBV28; j_gene: TRBJ2-6; CDR3aa: CASSGTGGAGANVLTF; CDR3nt: TGTGCCAGCAGTGGGACAGGGGGAGCTGGGGCCAACGTCCTGACTTTC
abundance: -; d_gene: TRBD1; v_gene: TRBV7-8; j_gene: TRBJ1-1; CDR3aa: CASSPDREAAFF; CDR3nt: TGTGCCAGCAGCCCGGACAGGGAGGCAGCTTTCTTT
abundance: -; d_gene: TRBD1; v_gene: TRBV25-1; j_gene: TRBJ1-4; CDR3aa: CASSGTGTGVEKLFF; CDR3nt: TGTGCCAGCAGTGGGACCGGGACAGGGGTAGAAAAACTGTTTTTT
abundance: -; d_gene: TRBD1; v_gene: TRBV3-1/TRBV3-2; j_gene: TRBJ2-1; CDR3aa: CASSPWGQGADNEQFF; CDR3nt: TGTGCCAGCAGCCCCTGGGGACAGGGGGCCGACAATGAGCAGTTCTTC
abundance: -; d_gene: -; v_gene: TRBV10-3; j_gene: TRBJ1-1; CDR3aa: CAISDSVNTEAFF; CDR3nt: TGTGCCATCAGTGACAGCGTGAACACTGAAGCTTTCTTT
abundance: -; d_gene: -; v_gene: TRBV5-1; j_gene: TRBJ1-1; CDR3aa: CASSPGLETEAFF; CDR3nt: TGCGCCAGCAGCCCTGGACTCGAGACTGAAGCTTTCTTT
abundance: -; d_gene: TRBD1; v_gene: TRBV2; j_gene: TRBJ1-1; CDR3aa: CASSFGDRGILEAFF; CDR3nt: TGTGCCAGCAGCTTTGGGGACAGGGGAATCCTTGAAGCTTTCTTT
abundance: -; d_gene: TRBD2; v_gene: TRBV9; j_gene: TRBJ2-1; CDR3aa: CASSVASGAYNEQFF; CDR3nt: TGTGCCAGCAGCGTAGCTAGCGGAGCCTACAATGAGCAGTTCTTC
abundance: once; d_gene: TRBD1; v_gene: TRBV29-1; j_gene: TRBJ2-1; CDR3aa: CSVGQGGNEQFF; CDR3nt: TGCAGCGTCGGACAGGGAGGCAATGAGCAGTTCTTC
abundance: -; d_gene: -; v_gene: TRBV7-9; j_gene: TRBJ2-3; CDR3aa: CASSLAGRSDTQYF; CDR3nt: TGTGCCAGCAGCTTGGCAGGGAGGTCAGATACGCAGTATTTT